This T cell receptor (beta chain) was obtained from a study of blood T cells in healthy people across ages. The V gene's germline CDR1 is SGHAT and CDR2 FQDESV (reference sequence). The CDR3 totals 14 residues. This clonotype was detected only a few times. Together with a sample-barcoded 5' primer, a J-beta primer mix was included in a second PCR lasting about 6 to 11 cycles. TCRdb analysed the 5' RACE reads with MiXCR anew, one entry per CDR3 protein. The data contain 600,000 to 900,000 distinct CDR3 sequences, approximately 24% of them seen just once; the ten biggest clones take up about 3%. These sequences were also reported in another study, on T cells of mothers and their children.

This sequence originates from a boy younger than 18 in good health. The sequenced sample was blood. V is TRBV11-1 and J is TRBJ2-1; D call uncertain. The closer fit of TRBJ2-7 to the DNA end suggests the J call may be wrong. CDR3 in amino acids: CASSLVSRQYKQYF. CDR3 in DNA: TGTGCCAGCAGCTTGGTTTCCAGGCAATACAAGCAGTACTTC.